This T cell receptor (beta chain) was profiled in a study of T cell changes during pregnancy in multiple sclerosis. J was trimmed by 4 bases and V by 5 bases; bases with no gene match: 12. The V gene's germline CDR1 is ENHRY and CDR2 SYGVKD. The CDR3 length is 16 residues. Clones were sequenced by immunoSEQ multiplex PCR, and TCRdb holds only the in-frame ones, with some missing. The data contain tens of thousands of clones, roughly nine tenths of them seen just once; the ten biggest clones take up 1.4%. The chain carries TRBV10-3 and TRBJ1-1, with 8 bases fitting TRBD1. This sequence was found in a female donor with multiple sclerosis, enrolled in a pregnancy study. The sequenced sample was peripheral blood, obtained before pregnancy. CDR3 in amino acids: CAISTFRTGFITEAFF. CDR3 coding DNA: TGTGCCATCAGTACCTTTCGGACAGGGTTTATCACTGAAGCTTTCTTT.